The next 26 T cell receptor beta chains were all read from a single sample in a study of T cell responses to AZD1222 COVID-19 vaccine. TCRdb keeps only in-frame clones here, not all; method: immunoSEQ multiplex PCR. The repertoire includes about 100,000 clones, around nine tenths of them detected once, and around 5.9% sits in the top ten. Sequencing used peripheral blood, obtained 28 days after the second AZD1222 dose. These receptors were collected from an adult who received the AZD1222 COVID-19 vaccine.

This chain uses TRBV9 with TRBJ2-3, with 10 bases matching TRBD2. Germline CDR1 reads SGDLS; CDR2 reads YYNGEE. The CDR3 runs to 18 residues. V shed 0 bases and J 7 bases; nucleotides not matched to a gene: 14. CDR3 protein: CASSVGGPQREGLNTQYF. CDR3 coding DNA: TGTGCCAGCAGCGTAGGGGGCCCCCAGCGGGAGGGCCTAAATACGCAGTATTTT.

This chain connects TRBV6-5 to TRBJ1-1, with a possible D match to TRBD1 (6 bases). Germline CDR1 MNHEY, CDR2 SVGAGI. This CDR3 has 12 residues. Trimming stripped 4 bases from V and 6 bases from J, with 9 bases between. In DNA form, the CDR3 reads TGTGCCAGCAGTTTACAGGGATCTGAAGCTTTCTTT. Protein product: CASSLQGSEAFF.

The chain has TRBV27 and TRBJ1-2; 8 bases align to TRBD1. Trimming at V came to 5 bases and at J to 3 bases, leaving 8 bases not matched to a gene. This CDR3 is 15 amino acids long. Germline V lookup: CDR1 MNHEY, CDR2 SMNVEV (reference sequence). The CDR3 region has the DNA TGTGCCAGCAGTGATACAGGGGGAAAGTACTATGGCTACACCTTC. This translates into CASSDTGGKYYGYTF.

The V gene is TRBV28, the J gene TRBJ2-3; 7 bases align to TRBD1. Trimming removed 7 bases from V and 4 bases from J; junction bases left unmatched: 2. Germline loops: CDR1 MDHEN, CDR2 SYDVKM. The CDR3 runs 12 residues. This CDR3 reads CASTQGSDTQYF. The CDR3 DNA reads TGTGCCAGCACACAGGGGTCAGATACGCAGTATTTT. The full variable domain, its missing parts supplied by reference TRBV28 and TRBJ2-3, is DVKVTQSSRYLVKRTGEKVFLECVQDMDHENMFWYRQDPGLGLRLIYFSYDVKMKEKGDIPEGYSVSREKKERFSLILESASTNQTSMYLCASTQGSDTQYFGPGTRLTVL.

V usage is TRBV7-9 and J usage is TRBJ2-2, with TRBD1 matching over 9 bases. The CDR3 consists of 15 residues. The J segment lost 6 bases and the V segment lost 4 bases, leaving 6 bases of the junction unmatched. Germline V lookup: CDR1 SEHNR, CDR2 FQNEAQ (reference sequence). This chain's CDR3 is CASSSGQGWAGELFF. CDR3 DNA sequence: TGTGCCAGCAGCTCAGGACAGGGGTGGGCCGGGGAGCTGTTTTTT.

The gene calls are TRBV7-2 and TRBJ2-7; 8 bases align to TRBD2. CDR3 length: 16 amino acids. The ends lost 1 base at V and 1 base at J; junction bases unmatched: 6. Germline V gene sequence: CDR1 SGHTA, CDR2 FQGNSA. CDR3 bases: TGTGCCAGCAGCTTAGACGCGGGGGGCTCTTCCTACGAGCAGTACTTC. Translation: CASSLDAGGSSYEQYF.

V is TRBV3-1 (or the pseudogene TRBV3-2) and J is TRBJ1-6, with 8 bases identical to TRBD1. The V gene end was trimmed by 3 bases and the J gene end by 10 bases; junction bases not matched to a gene: 5. The CDR3 is 14 amino acids. Germline V gene sequence: CDR1 LGHDT, CDR2 YNNKEL (reference sequence). The CDR3 sequence is CASSQSQGASPLHF. In nucleotides, the CDR3 is TGTGCCAGCAGCCAGTCGCAGGGGGCGTCACCCCTCCACTTT.

CDR3 region: CASSDQGVRGNTIYF. Here the CDR3 DNA reads TGTGCCAGCAGCGATCAGGGGGTTCGAGGAAACACCATATATTTT. This sequence joins TRBV7-2 and TRBJ1-3, with 7 positions matching TRBD1. The germline CDR1 and CDR2 sequences are SGHTA and FQGNSA. This CDR3 has 15 amino acids. With 5 bases clipped from V and 4 bases from J, the junction kept 8 bases outside the gene matches.

V and J are TRBV6-6 and TRBJ2-7; 9 positions agree with TRBD1. Germline CDR1 MNHNY, CDR2 SVGAGI (reference sequence). The CDR3 is 16 amino acids. J lost 2 bases, V lost 7 bases, and 12 bases had no gene match. DNA of the CDR3: TGTGCCAGCACCGACTACAGGGGGCAAAGAACCTACGAGCAGTACTTC. It yields the protein CASTDYRGQRTYEQYF.

The chain combines TRBV5-1 with TRBJ2-3, with 13 bases lining up with TRBD2. CDR1 is SGHRS, CDR2 YFSETQ, per germline. The CDR3 covers 17 residues. The V and J ends lost 4 bases and 5 bases, in that order; junction bases with no gene match: 10. CDR3 bases: TGCGCCAGCAGCGTGTTACTAGCGGGAGGGCCCGAAGATACGCAGTATTTT. Its translation: CASSVLLAGGPEDTQYF.

V and J are TRBV10-1 and TRBJ2-7; unclear D gene. V gave up 10 bases and J gave up 6 bases, with 13 bases separating them. The CDR3 extends over 11 amino acids. CDR1 is WNHNN, CDR2 SYGVQD, per germline (reference sequence). The CDR3 DNA reads TGCGCCACCCCCCCCTTTGGCGAGCAGTACTTC. Its translation is CATPPFGEQYF.

The CDR3 here is CASTLGRGYEQYF. CDR3 DNA sequence: TGTGCCAGCACCCTTGGTAGGGGCTACGAGCAGTACTTC. V is TRBV7-2 and J is TRBJ2-7; the D gene is possibly TRBD1 (5 bases). The germline CDR1 and CDR2 sequences are SGHTA and FQGNSA. This CDR3 region has 13 residues. The V end lost 7 bases, the J end lost 3 bases, and 13 bases lay between the germline ends.

This clone came up once. The V call is TRBV12-3 or TRBV12-4, the J call TRBJ1-1; 7 nucleotides line up with TRBD1. Unmatched junction bases numbered 5, after V lost 4 bases and J lost 12 bases. The CDR3 consists of 11 residues. The CDR3 spells CASSSTGITFF. In DNA form, the CDR3 reads TGTGCCAGCAGTTCGACAGGGATAACTTTCTTT.

This clone was seen a single time. The chain is built from TRBV3-1 (or the pseudogene TRBV3-2) and TRBJ2-2; 9 nucleotides agree with TRBD1. The ends lost 6 bases at V and 5 bases at J; junction bases unmatched: 10. This CDR3 spans 16 amino acids. Germline V gene lookup returns CDR1 LGHDT and CDR2 YNNKEL (reference sequence). The CDR3 loop is CASSPSGTGRTGELFF. CDR3 bases: TGTGCCAGCAGTCCTTCCGGGACAGGGAGAACCGGGGAGCTGTTTTTT.

V is TRBV12-3 or TRBV12-4 and J is TRBJ2-7; D is unclear. The CDR3 is made up of 11 amino acids. The ends were cut back, 5 bases at V and 4 bases at J, with 6 bases in the middle. DNA of the CDR3: TGTGCCAGCAGTCCTAAGTACGAGCAGTACTTC. Translating gives CASSPKYEQYF.

The chain is built from TRBV5-1 and TRBJ1-1; a possible D gene is TRBD1 (6 bases). The CDR3 spans 14 residues. The V end lost 0 bases, the J end lost 1 base, and 7 bases lay between the germline ends. Germline values: CDR1 SGHRS, CDR2 YFSETQ. Here the CDR3 reads CASSLEGQNTEAFF. The CDR3 DNA sequence: TGCGCCAGCAGCTTGGAGGGACAGAACACTGAAGCTTTCTTT.

The chain carries TRBV27 and TRBJ2-7; perhaps D is TRBD1 or TRBD2 (5 bases each). Germline CDR1 is MNHEY and CDR2 is SMNVEV (reference sequence). The CDR3 consists of 16 residues. Between the trimmed V and J ends, which lost 6 bases and 3 bases, there was a span of 21 bases. CDR3 DNA: TGTGCCAGCAGACCTGCCGGGACCCAAACCCGCTACGAGCAGTACTTC. This encodes CASRPAGTQTRYEQYF.

The CDR3 nucleotides read TGCGCCAGCAGCTTGGCGGCGGGGCCCGAGCAGTTCTTC. Protein product: CASSLAAGPEQFF. V and J are TRBV5-1 and TRBJ2-1, with D possibly matching TRBD2 (6 bases). Per germline, CDR1 SGHRS and CDR2 YFSETQ. The CDR3 is made up of 13 amino acids. Trimming cost V 0 bases and J 10 bases, with 11 bases left between them.

The chain recombines TRBV27 with TRBJ1-6, with D tentatively TRBD1 (5 bases). CDR3 length equals 15 residues. Germline CDR1 is MNHEY and CDR2 is SMNVEV (reference sequence). Trimming pared 6 bases from V and 7 bases from J, leaving 16 bases between. The CDR3 DNA reads as TGTGCCAGCAGCCCCTTGGGGGGTGTAAATTCACCCCTCCACTTT. As protein: CASSPLGGVNSPLHF.

V gene TRBV11-2 combines with J gene TRBJ1-4; D gene ambiguous. The length of the CDR3 is 16 residues. The germline CDR1 and CDR2 sequences are SGHAT and FQNNGV. Trimming pared 1 base from V and 0 bases from J, leaving 9 bases between. CDR3 sequence (DNA): TGTGCCAGCAGCTTAGCCGTCCTCACAACTAATGAAAAACTGTTTTTT. It codes for CASSLAVLTTNEKLFF.

This chain links TRBV11-2 with TRBJ1-3; D is possibly TRBD1 (5 bases). V was clipped by 5 bases and J by 2 bases, with 16 bases between them. Germline V gene lookup returns CDR1 SGHAT and CDR2 FQNNGV. This CDR3 has 16 residues. The chain's CDR3 is CASSAPLRGAGNTIYF. In DNA form, the CDR3 reads TGTGCCAGCAGCGCACCCCTCCGGGGGGCTGGAAACACCATATATTTT.

This chain connects TRBV11-3 to TRBJ2-7, with 7 bases lining up with TRBD2. The germline V gene has CDR1 SGHNT and CDR2 YENEEA. The CDR3 extends over 15 amino acids. V shed 5 bases and J 5 bases; nucleotides not matched to a gene: 12. The CDR3: CASSPASGGVDEQYF. In nucleotides, the CDR3 is TGTGCCAGCAGCCCAGCTAGCGGAGGGGTCGACGAGCAGTACTTC.

This sequence joins TRBV6-5 and TRBJ2-7; TRBD1 might be the D (5 bases). Per the germline V gene, CDR1 is MNHEY and CDR2 is SVGAGI. Trimming took 6 bases from V and 2 from J, leaving 11 bases between them. The CDR3 sequence is 13 residues long. This CDR3 reads CASRAQGPYEQYF. Written as DNA, the CDR3 is TGTGCCAGCAGAGCTCAGGGCCCCTACGAGCAGTACTTC.

This chain uses TRBV14 with TRBJ2-1; 13 nucleotides agree with TRBD2. V dropped 3 bases and J dropped 7; count of bases not matched to a gene: 9. CDR3 size: 17 residues. The germline V gene has CDR1 SGHDN and CDR2 FVKESK. The CDR3 here is CASSHGLAGVTGNEQFF. Written as DNA, the CDR3 is TGTGCCAGCAGCCACGGACTAGCGGGAGTGACGGGGAATGAGCAGTTCTTC.

This chain links TRBV5-6 with TRBJ1-1, with D maybe TRBD1 (5 bases). V lost 2 bases and J lost 4, with 9 bases in between. The CDR3 totals 13 residues. Germline V gene data show CDR1 as SGHDT and CDR2 as YYEEEE. The CDR3 here is CASSFGGGTEAFF. In DNA, the CDR3 is TGTGCCAGCAGCTTCGGGGGGGGCACTGAAGCTTTCTTT.

The chain carries TRBV19 and TRBJ1-5; 7 nucleotides agree with TRBD1. The germline gives CDR1 LNHDA, CDR2 SQIVND (reference sequence). The CDR3 runs 13 residues. J lost 6 bases, V lost 5 bases, and 4 bases had no gene match. CDR3 sequence: CASSYDRAQPQHF. CDR3 sequence (DNA): TGTGCCAGTAGTTATGACAGGGCTCAGCCCCAGCATTTT.